The 20 T cell receptor beta chains listed next were all sequenced from one sample in a study of OX40 agonist ivuxolimab in advanced cancers. Repertoires were generated with immunoSEQ multiplex PCR, while TCRdb's copy carries only in-frame clones and drops some. The sample records almost 70,000 clones, 80% being singletons. The sample consisted of CD4+ or CD8+ T cells sorted from blood, taken in a trial of the OX40 agonist ivuxolimab. The receptors here all came from an adult with an advanced solid tumor such as melanoma, head and neck, liver or kidney cancer.

J is TRBJ1-1 and V is TRBV5-1, with D perhaps TRBD1 (5 bases). Trimming took 8 bases from V and 3 from J, leaving 14 bases between them. Per the germline V gene, CDR1 is SGHRS and CDR2 is YFSETQ. This CDR3 comprises 13 residues. CDR3 sequence (DNA): TGCGCCAGTTCAAGGAGGGGCGACACTGAAGCTTTCTTT. Its translation is CASSRRGDTEAFF.

This chain joins TRBV2 and TRBJ2-5; 11 bases align to TRBD2. The V and J ends lost 5 bases and 4 bases, in that order; junction bases with no gene match: 3. Germline V gene data show CDR1 as SNHLY and CDR2 as FYNNEI. The CDR3 totals 14 residues. The CDR3 protein is CASSPLAGGETQYF. Here the CDR3 DNA reads TGTGCCAGCAGTCCCCTAGCGGGGGGAGAGACCCAGTACTTC.

The rearrangement uses TRBV5-1 and TRBJ2-7; TRBD1 agrees at 10 bases. V trimming: 6 bases; J trimming: 4 bases; junction bases outside the gene matches: 10. The CDR3 is 15 amino acids. Germline CDR1 and CDR2: SGHRS and YFSETQ. CDR3 sequence: CASTPGTGVMYEQYF. The CDR3, as DNA: TGCGCCAGCACCCCTGGGACAGGGGTTATGTACGAGCAGTACTTC.

The rearrangement links TRBV11-2 to TRBJ2-7; TRBD1 is a possible D gene (5 bases). CDR1 is SGHAT, CDR2 FQNNGV, per germline. The CDR3 has 11 amino acids. The V end was cut by 6 bases, the J end by 4 bases, with 7 bases between. The CDR3 is CASSTGYEQYF. CDR3 nucleotides: TGTGCCAGCAGTACAGGATACGAGCAGTACTTC.

CDR3: CATKGNAGLNTEAFF. CDR3 nucleotides: TGTGCCACCAAGGGAAATGCAGGGCTGAACACTGAAGCTTTCTTT. The chain has TRBV5-6 and TRBJ1-1; D may be TRBD1 (5 bases). The CDR3 has 15 amino acids. Between the trimmed V and J ends, which lost 9 bases and 0 bases, there was a span of 18 bases. Germline CDR1 SGHDT, CDR2 YYEEEE.

For this clone: The junction differs from germline at one of its ends, possibly a read error. The chain uses TRBV19 and TRBJ2-5, with D maybe TRBD2 (5 bases). The CDR3 covers 15 residues. CDR1 and CDR2 (germline): LNHDA, SQIVND (reference sequence). CDR3 sequence reads: CASQSGGAHEETQYF. The CDR3 region has the DNA TGTGCCAGCCAAAGTGGAGGAGCCCACGAAGAAACCCAGTACTTC.

The chain has TRBV5-5 and TRBJ2-7; tentative D call: TRBD2 (5 bases). Trimming removed 2 bases from V and 7 bases from J, with 16 bases in between. CDR3 length: 14 residues. Germline CDR1 reads SGHKS; CDR2 reads YYEKEE (reference sequence). The CDR3 loop reads CASSLEGSRWEQYF. CDR3 nucleotides: TGTGCCAGCAGCTTAGAGGGTTCAAGGTGGGAGCAGTACTTC. Looking up the rest from reference TRBV5-5 and TRBJ2-7 gives the full variable domain: DAGVTQSPTHLIKTRGQQVTLRCSPISGHKSVSWYQQVLGQGPQFIFQYYEKEERGRGNFPDRFSARQFPNYSSELNVNALLLGDSALYLCASSLEGSRWEQYFGPGTRLTVT.

The gene calls are TRBV5-1 and TRBJ2-2; D is possibly TRBD1 (5 bases). The CDR3 is 14 amino acids. Germline CDR1 and CDR2: SGHRS and YFSETQ. V was cut by 2 bases and J by 7 bases, with 12 bases left in between. Here the CDR3 DNA reads TGCGCCAGCAGCTTCGAAGGGGTCAGCGGGGAGCTGTTTTTT. Protein product: CASSFEGVSGELFF. Complete variable domain (other parts from reference TRBV5-1 and TRBJ2-2): KAGVTQTPRYLIKTRGQQVTLSCSPISGHRSVSWYQQTPGQGLQFLFEYFSETQRNKGNFPGRFSGRQFSNSRSEMNVSTLELGDSALYLCASSFEGVSGELFFGEGSRLTVL.

The chain joins TRBV11-2 to TRBJ2-3, with D unresolved. Trimming took 5 bases from V and 5 from J, leaving 8 bases between them. The CDR3 sequence is 12 residues long. Germline V gene sequence: CDR1 SGHAT, CDR2 FQNNGV. CDR3 nucleotide sequence: TGTGCCAGCAGCGTATCCCTAGATACGCAGTATTTT. Translation: CASSVSLDTQYF.

The chain combines TRBV4-2 with TRBJ2-1; 8 positions match TRBD2. The germline CDR1 and CDR2 sequences are LGHNA and YNFKEQ. The CDR3 consists of 16 residues. V shed 4 bases and J 2 bases; nucleotides not matched to a gene: 7. This CDR3 reads CASSLGPAGAYNEQFF. As DNA, the CDR3 is TGTGCCAGCAGCCTCGGGCCAGCGGGAGCCTACAATGAGCAGTTCTTC.

J is TRBJ2-2 and V is TRBV5-1; TRBD1 aligns across 9 bases. CDR3 length: 15 residues. The ends lost 9 bases at V and 1 base at J; junction bases unmatched: 7. CDR1 is SGHRS, CDR2 YFSETQ, per germline. CDR3 region: CATMLGQGNTGELFF. In DNA, the CDR3 is TGCGCCACAATGCTGGGACAGGGGAACACCGGGGAGCTGTTTTTT.

This chain uses TRBV30 with TRBJ2-3; no clear D. Deletions cut 2 bases from V and 0 bases from J, with 12 bases between. The CDR3 loop spans 15 amino acids. CDR1 and CDR2 from the germline V gene are GTSNPN and SVGIG (reference sequence). DNA of the CDR3: TGTGCCTGGAGTTTAGAGAGAACTAGCACAGATACGCAGTATTTT. Amino acids: CAWSLERTSTDTQYF.

The rearrangement joins TRBV6-6 to TRBJ1-1, with D hard to call. This CDR3 has 12 residues. Germline CDR1 reads MNHNY; CDR2 reads SVGAGI (reference sequence). V was shortened by 5 bases and J by 7 bases, with 11 bases between the two germline ends. CDR3 region: CASSTLRGEAFF. CDR3 DNA sequence: TGTGCCAGCAGTACCCTCCGGGGTGAAGCTTTCTTT.

The chain recombines TRBV4-1 with TRBJ2-7; D is unresolved. The V gene lost 0 bases and the J gene lost 7 bases, with 22 bases spanning the gap. The V gene's germline CDR1 is MGHRA and CDR2 YSYEKL. This CDR3 region has 17 residues. The CDR3, as DNA: TGCGCCAGCAGCCAAGATTATGGAAGATCTACCCTAGGAGAGCAGTACTTC. It is translated as CASSQDYGRSTLGEQYF.

The chain carries TRBV7-3 and TRBJ1-1; TRBD1 matches 9 bases. Germline V gene data show CDR1 as SGHTA and CDR2 as FQGTGA. This CDR3 spans 13 amino acids. The V gene end was trimmed by 7 bases and the J gene end by 5 bases; junction bases not matched to a gene: 5. CDR3 nucleotide sequence: TGTGCCAGCACCCGAGGACAGGGGACTGAAGCTTTCTTT. Its translation is CASTRGQGTEAFF.

This clone was seen repeatedly, ten times or more. Other nucleotide sequences from this sample produce the same CDR3. The genes are TRBV11-2 and TRBJ2-1; TRBD2 might be the D (5 bases). CDR3 length: 14 residues. V lost 8 bases, J lost 0 bases, and 11 bases lay in between. Germline CDR1 and CDR2: SGHAT and FQNNGV. The CDR3 loop is CASRPRDSYNEQFF. The CDR3 DNA reads TGTGCCAGCCGACCCCGGGACTCCTACAATGAGCAGTTCTTC.

The table lists this clone with a few counts. The chain has TRBV5-1 and TRBJ1-6; D call uncertain. CDR1 is SGHRS and CDR2 is YFSETQ in the germline V gene. The CDR3 loop spans 12 amino acids. V was shortened by 4 bases and J by 8 bases, with 7 bases between the two germline ends. The CDR3 spells CASSTGDSPLHF. CDR3 bases: TGCGCCAGCAGCACTGGAGATTCACCCCTCCACTTT.

This clone was detected only a few times. The chain has TRBV11-2 and TRBJ1-2, with 9 bases fitting TRBD1. Trimming at V came to 5 bases and at J to 8 bases, leaving 6 bases not matched to a gene. The CDR3 spans 13 residues. Per germline, CDR1 SGHAT and CDR2 FQNNGV. The CDR3 coding sequence is TGTGCCAGCAGCCCCGACAGGGGGGAAGGCTACACCTTC. Translation gives CASSPDRGEGYTF. Filled out from reference TRBV11-2 and TRBJ1-2, the complete variable domain reads EAGVAQSPRYKIIEKRQSVAFWCNPISGHATLYWYQQILGQGPKLLIQFQNNGVVDDSQLPKDRFSAERLKGVDSTLKIQPAKLEDSAVYLCASSPDRGEGYTFGSGTRLTVV.

As concerns this clone: This CDR3 is also generated by other DNA sequences in the sample. This chain uses TRBV28 with TRBJ2-5; 8 nucleotides align to TRBD2. V lost 2 bases and J lost 1; bases outside the gene matches: 0. CDR1 is MDHEN and CDR2 is SYDVKM in the germline V gene. The CDR3 runs to 14 residues. The CDR3 sequence is CASSLLAGQETQYF. For the CDR3, the DNA is TGTGCCAGCAGTTTACTAGCGGGCCAAGAGACCCAGTACTTC. The complete variable domain, with remaining parts taken from reference TRBV28 and TRBJ2-5, reads DVKVTQSSRYLVKRTGEKVFLECVQDMDHENMFWYRQDPGLGLRLIYFSYDVKMKEKGDIPEGYSVSREKKERFSLILESASTNQTSMYLCASSLLAGQETQYFGPGTRLLVL.

The chain is built from TRBV6-5 and TRBJ2-2, with unresolved D. Trimming pared 4 bases from V and 5 bases from J, leaving 5 bases between. The CDR3 is made up of 12 amino acids. CDR1 is MNHEY and CDR2 is SVGAGI in the germline V gene. CDR3 sequence (DNA): TGTGCCAGCAGTTCTACAACCGGGGAGCTGTTTTTT. Translating gives CASSSTTGELFF.